These 17 T cell receptor beta chains share one sample of origin, sequenced in a study of T-cell memory formation after mild COVID-19. MiXCR was run by TCRdb on the 5' RACE reads, yielding one entry per CDR3 protein. This table holds 550,000 to 700,000 distinct CDR3 sequences, 17% found once. Specimen: PBMCs or a T cell subset sorted from them (not recorded which). Receptor source: an adult woman who had mild COVID-19 (a few samples of this study predate the infection). Cell type and time point are not known.

This clonotype was recorded only once. This sequence joins TRBV25-1 and TRBJ1-1; 8 positions agree with TRBD1. Germline assignment: CDR1 MGHDK and CDR2 SYGVNS. V was pared by 1 base and J by 8 bases, with 6 bases of the junction left unmatched. The CDR3 length is 14 residues. The CDR3 sequence: CASSEWPGGEEAFF. In nucleotides, the CDR3 is TGTGCCAGCAGTGAATGGCCAGGGGGCGAAGAAGCTTTCTTT. Based on the CDR3 plus reference TRBV25-1 and TRBJ1-1, the full variable domain is EADIYQTPRYLVIGTGKKITLECSQTMGHDKMYWYQQDPGMELHLIHYSYGVNSTEKGDLSSESTVSRIRTEHFPLTLESARPSHTSQYLCASSEWPGGEEAFFGQGTRLTVV.

This chain links TRBV5-4 with TRBJ2-5; D could derive from TRBD1 or TRBD2 (5 bases each). The germline CDR1 and CDR2 sequences are SGHNT and YYREEE (reference sequence). The V and J ends lost 4 bases and 4 bases respectively, with 17 bases between them. There are 15 residues in the CDR3. The CDR3 is CASSRSGVQGETQYF. The DNA for the CDR3 is TGTGCCAGCAGCCGTTCCGGGGTGCAGGGAGAGACCCAGTACTTC.

This clonotype has just a few counts. This rearrangement joins TRBV15 to TRBJ2-7, with 7 positions matching TRBD1. The CDR3 has 15 residues. The V segment lost 0 bases and the J segment 6 bases; nucleotides outside the gene matches: 8. Per the germline V gene, CDR1 is LNHNV and CDR2 is YYDKDF (reference sequence). The CDR3 loop is CATSRDRGRISEQYF. The CDR3 DNA reads as TGTGCCACCAGCAGAGACAGGGGGAGAATCTCCGAGCAGTACTTC.

The J gene is TRBJ1-5, the V gene TRBV27; 8 nucleotides line up with TRBD1. This CDR3 has 18 amino acids. Per germline, CDR1 MNHEY and CDR2 SMNVEV (reference sequence). The junction had 16 bases not matched to a gene; V was cut back by 5 bases and J by 4 bases. CDR3 nucleotides: TGTGCCAGCAGTACGCACAGCGTGACAGGGGCGCTAAATCAGCCCCAGCATTTT. Its protein product is CASSTHSVTGALNQPQHF.

This clonotype was counted a few times. The V call is TRBV20-1, the J call TRBJ2-5, with 7 bases identical to TRBD2. Germline-derived CDR1 and CDR2 are DFQATT and SNEGSKA (reference sequence). This CDR3 spans 13 amino acids. J was trimmed by 3 bases and V by 3 bases; bases with no gene match: 4. The CDR3 DNA reads as TGCAGTGCTAGTCGCCTAGCGGAAGAGACCCAGTACTTC. Residues: CSASRLAEETQYF.

This sequence joins TRBV6-5 and TRBJ1-1; 8 bases fit TRBD1. V lost 6 bases and J lost 4; bases outside the gene matches: 7. The CDR3 runs 14 residues. Germline values: CDR1 MNHEY, CDR2 SVGAGI. The CDR3 DNA sequence: TGTGCCAGCAGGGACAGGGTTTGGGGCACTGAAGCTTTCTTT. Translating gives CASRDRVWGTEAFF.

This clonotype was picked up a small number of times. At one end the junction does not follow the germline gene, possibly because of a read error. This chain joins TRBV7-9 and TRBJ2-4, with D possibly TRBD1 on 5 matching bases. Germline CDR1 SEHNR, CDR2 FQNEAQ (reference sequence). The CDR3 covers 11 residues. The CDR3 protein is CASSSWTFDTF. The DNA of the CDR3 is TGTGCCAGCAGCTCCTGGACATTCGACACCTTC.

V is TRBV12-3 or TRBV12-4 and J is TRBJ2-5; D is perhaps TRBD1 or TRBD2 (5 bases each). V shed 7 bases and J shed 5 bases, with 8 bases lying between them. The CDR3 length is 11 residues. The CDR3 DNA is TGTGCCAGCACCTGGGGGGAGACCCAGTACTTC. It translates to CASTWGETQYF.

This clonotype was detected ten times or more. The CDR3 spells CASRLSSGGTDTQYF. CDR3 coding DNA: TGTGCCAGCAGACTTTCTTCAGGGGGGACAGATACGCAGTATTTT. J is TRBJ2-3 and V is TRBV12-3 or TRBV12-4; D may be TRBD1 (7 bases). The CDR3 covers 15 residues. V was cut by 6 bases and J by 3 bases, with 16 bases left in between.

This clonotype was found a few times. J is TRBJ2-3 and V is TRBV29-1; 7 bases fit TRBD1. Germline V lookup: CDR1 SQVTM, CDR2 ANQGSEA. The CDR3 length is 16 residues. After removal of 2 bases from V and 0 bases from J, the junction contained 8 bases not matched to a gene. CDR3 DNA: TGCAGCGTTGAAAATCCGGACAGGACTAGCACAGATACGCAGTATTTT. It encodes CSVENPDRTSTDTQYF.

The chain couples TRBV7-6 to TRBJ2-1; D is unclear. The CDR3 contains 13 residues. Germline V gene lookup returns CDR1 SGHVS and CDR2 FNYEAQ. V was trimmed by 2 bases and J by 4 bases, leaving 6 bases between them. CDR3 region: CASSLSKYNEQFF. For the CDR3, the DNA is TGTGCCAGCAGCTTATCCAAGTACAATGAGCAGTTCTTC.

The V call is TRBV5-8, the J call TRBJ1-1, with unresolved D. Trimming took 1 base from V and 1 from J, leaving 8 bases between them. From germline, CDR1 is SGHTS and CDR2 YDEGEE. There are 14 residues in the CDR3. The CDR3 reads CASSLLLRNTEAFF. In nucleotides, the CDR3 is TGTGCCAGCAGCTTGCTGTTGAGGAACACTGAAGCTTTCTTT.

This clonotype turned up a few times. The rearrangement uses TRBV5-5 and TRBJ2-1; D is possibly TRBD2 (6 bases). The length of the CDR3 is 17 residues. Trimming left V 1 base short and J 8 bases short, with 22 bases between. Germline V lookup: CDR1 SGHKS, CDR2 YYEKEE (reference sequence). The CDR3 coding sequence is TGTGCCAGCAGCTTGACCCATGCAGGTCTAAGGAGGGATGAGCAGTTCTTC. It translates to CASSLTHAGLRRDEQFF.

This clonotype was picked up one time. The chain recombines TRBV6-2 or TRBV6-3 with TRBJ1-1; D is perhaps TRBD1 (5 bases). V shed 7 bases and J shed 4 bases, with 16 bases lying between them. Germline CDR1 and CDR2: MNHEY and SVGEGT. The CDR3 totals 14 residues. CDR3 nucleotide sequence: TGTGCCAGCACCCGAAGCGGGGGGGGCACTGAAGCTTTCTTT. This gives the protein CASTRSGGGTEAFF.

This clonotype was seen a few times. The chain recombines TRBV5-1 with TRBJ2-3; 8 bases line up with TRBD2. There are 15 residues in the CDR3. V was clipped by 4 bases and J by 0 bases; unmatched bases: 4. Germline CDR1 and CDR2: SGHRS and YFSETQ. The CDR3, as DNA: TGCGCCAGCAGCCGTAGCGGGGCAAGCACAGATACGCAGTATTTT. Translation: CASSRSGASTDTQYF. The full variable domain, completed using reference TRBV5-1 and TRBJ2-3, is KAGVTQTPRYLIKTRGQQVTLSCSPISGHRSVSWYQQTPGQGLQFLFEYFSETQRNKGNFPGRFSGRQFSNSRSEMNVSTLELGDSALYLCASSRSGASTDTQYFGPGTRLTVL.

This clonotype has ten or more counts. The chain joins TRBV14 to TRBJ2-5; 10 nucleotides line up with TRBD2. Unmatched junction bases numbered 10, after V lost 4 bases and J lost 2 bases. This CDR3 comprises 17 residues. The germline V gene has CDR1 SGHDN and CDR2 FVKESK. The CDR3: CASSPLFLAGDQETQYF. The DNA for the CDR3 is TGTGCCAGCAGCCCCCTGTTTCTAGCGGGAGATCAAGAGACCCAGTACTTC.

The chain combines TRBV7-9 with TRBJ2-7, with D tentatively TRBD1 or TRBD2 (5 bases each). There are 15 residues in the CDR3. Per germline, CDR1 SEHNR and CDR2 FQNEAQ (reference sequence). The V end was cut by 3 bases, the J end by 5 bases, with 17 bases between. As DNA, the CDR3 is TGTGCCAGCAGCTTCTCAGGGAGTCCGGTCAACGAGCAGTACTTC. This translates into CASSFSGSPVNEQYF.